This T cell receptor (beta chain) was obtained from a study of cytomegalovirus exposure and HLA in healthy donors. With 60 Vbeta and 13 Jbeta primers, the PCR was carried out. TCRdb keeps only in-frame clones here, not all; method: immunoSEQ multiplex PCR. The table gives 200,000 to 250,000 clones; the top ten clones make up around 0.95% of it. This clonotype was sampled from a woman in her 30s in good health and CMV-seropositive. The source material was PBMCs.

The CDR3 region is CASSLGEGPEAFF. CDR3 in DNA: TGTGCCAGCAGCTTGGGGGAGGGACCTGAAGCTTTCTTT. The chain uses TRBV5-4 and TRBJ1-1, with a weak D call TRBD1 (5 bases). The V end was cut by 0 bases, the J end by 6 bases, with 9 bases between. The germline gives CDR1 SGHNT, CDR2 YYREEE (reference sequence). There are 13 residues in the CDR3. Full variable domain (remainder filled in from reference TRBV5-4 and TRBJ1-1): ETGVTQSPTHLIKTRGQQVTLRCSSQSGHNTVSWYQQALGQGPQFIFQYYREEENGRGNFPPRFSGLQFPNYSSELNVNALELDDSALYLCASSLGEGPEAFFGQGTRLTVV.